This record covers a single T cell receptor (beta chain). The antigen remains unidentified. TCRdb reprocessed the 5' RACE reads with MiXCR, giving one entry per CDR3 protein. The table has fewer than 200,000 distinct CDR3 sequences, less than 20% seen once. The source of the sample is a study of T-cell memory formation after mild COVID-19. Study-wide results and limits: Proof of SARS-CoV-2 specificity was absent for the second-wave clones that crested on day 37.

V lost 5 bases and J lost 7; bases outside the gene matches: 16. Germline V gives CDR1 SGHTA, CDR2 FQGTGA. This CDR3 is built from 17 residues. Sequencing used PBMCs or a T cell subset sorted from them (not recorded which). The sequence came from a man younger than 30 who had mild COVID-19 (a few samples of this study predate the infection). Cell type and time point are not known. The gene calls are TRBV7-3 and TRBJ2-3; 9 nucleotides match TRBD1. The CDR3 DNA is TGTGCCAGCAGCCGACTCCCTAGACAGGGGGATCTGTATACGCAGTATTTT. This gives the protein CASSRLPRQGDLYTQYF.